One sample yielded the 8 T cell receptor beta chains listed below, sequenced in a study of T cell responses to AZD1222 COVID-19 vaccine. TCRdb's table, derived via immunoSEQ multiplex PCR, lists solely in-frame clones and lacks some. The sample contains over 110,000 clones, 90% to 95% of which appear only once. Specimen: peripheral blood, collected after recovery from COVID-19. These receptors came from an adult who had recovered from COVID-19.

This chain links TRBV27 with TRBJ2-1; 12 bases are a match to TRBD2. CDR3 length: 17 residues. Germline V gene lookup returns CDR1 MNHEY and CDR2 SMNVEV (reference sequence). V shed 4 bases, J shed 3 bases, and the junction held 7 bases outside the gene matches. CDR3 sequence reads: CASSSWTSGTVYNEQFF. CDR3 in DNA: TGTGCCAGCAGTTCCTGGACTAGCGGGACGGTCTACAATGAGCAGTTCTTC.

The rearrangement links TRBV11-2 to TRBJ2-2; D is unresolved. Germline lookup yields CDR1 SGHAT and CDR2 FQNNGV. Trimming pared 5 bases from V and 7 bases from J, leaving 14 bases between. This CDR3 comprises 14 residues. The CDR3 DNA reads TGTGCCAGCAGCGAGGCGTTAGGAGTCGGGGAGCTGTTTTTT. It codes for CASSEALGVGELFF.

The CDR3 DNA is TGTGCCATCAGTCGCTCAGCGGGAGGGGGGACAGATACGCAGTATTTT. Translating gives CAISRSAGGGTDTQYF. J is TRBJ2-3 and V is TRBV10-3, with 10 nucleotides matching TRBD2. CDR1 is ENHRY, CDR2 SYGVKD, per germline. V lost 5 bases and J lost 3; bases outside the gene matches: 8. The CDR3 is 16 residues long.

The rearrangement uses TRBV5-4 and TRBJ2-1, with 9 nucleotides matching TRBD2. V gave up 4 bases and J gave up 7 bases; unmatched junction bases: 9. This CDR3 has 15 amino acids. CDR1 SGHNT and CDR2 YYREEE come from the germline V gene (reference sequence). The CDR3 is CASSQRAGGGNEQFF. The CDR3 region has the DNA TGTGCCAGCAGCCAACGAGCGGGAGGAGGGAATGAGCAGTTCTTC.

The chain employs TRBV30 and TRBJ2-2; 8 bases match TRBD2. CDR3 length equals 15 residues. The germline V gene encodes CDR1 GTSNPN and CDR2 SVGIG (reference sequence). The J segment lost 6 bases and the V segment lost 1 base, leaving 7 bases of the junction unmatched. CDR3 sequence: CAWSEPSGSPGELFF. CDR3 sequence (DNA): TGTGCCTGGAGTGAGCCGAGCGGGAGTCCCGGGGAGCTGTTTTTT.

The rearrangement uses TRBV27 and TRBJ2-1; 8 positions agree with TRBD1. There are 17 residues in the CDR3. Germline lookup yields CDR1 MNHEY and CDR2 SMNVEV (reference sequence). J was trimmed by 8 bases and V by 5 bases; bases with no gene match: 17. This CDR3 reads CASSNHPDRETGHEQFF. In nucleotides, the CDR3 is TGTGCCAGCAGTAACCACCCGGACAGGGAAACCGGGCATGAGCAGTTCTTC.

The chain is built from TRBV5-4 and TRBJ1-2; D is undetermined. This CDR3 contains 14 residues. V was trimmed by 1 base and J by 3 bases, leaving 10 bases between them. CDR1 SGHNT and CDR2 YYREEE come from the germline V gene (reference sequence). CDR3 bases: TGTGCCAGCAGCTTGTCACGGACTCACTATGGCTACACCTTC. It encodes CASSLSRTHYGYTF.

This clone has a single count. V and J are TRBV19 and TRBJ1-6; no firm D call. Germline V gene data show CDR1 as LNHDA and CDR2 as SQIVND (reference sequence). The CDR3 runs to 14 residues. The germline V and J ends were trimmed by 6 bases and 7 bases, with 13 bases remaining between them. In DNA form, the CDR3 reads TGTGCCAGTAGGGTCGAGGGCGGAAATTCACCCCTCCACTTT. This encodes CASRVEGGNSPLHF.